The TCR beta chain under discussion was sequenced for a study of read filtering for tumor transcriptome and immune sequencing. This CDR3 is built from 18 residues. J lost 6 bases, V lost 0 bases, and 8 bases had no gene match. Germline V CDR1 and CDR2: SGHRS, YFSETQ. The library was built from around 0.4 ug RNA with molecular barcoded adaptors for alpha/delta and beta/gamma chains. TCRdb reprocessed the reads with MiXCR, giving one entry per CDR3 protein. The sample comprises about 63,000 distinct CDR3 sequences, more than 11% of which are singletons, and about 44% rests with the top ten. This clonotype was detected ten times or more. At the time of active disease, bone marrow was collected from every patient.

Material: a population of CD138-negative cells sorted from bone marrow. This TCR was sampled from a donor aged 40 or older with multiple myeloma. The J gene is TRBJ2-2, the V gene TRBV5-1; 13 positions match TRBD2. CDR3 nucleotide sequence: TGCGCCAGCAGCTTGGCGGGACCGGGACTAGCGGGATCCGGGGAGCTGTTTTTT. This sequence encodes CASSLAGPGLAGSGELFF.